This T cell receptor (beta chain) was retrieved from a study of cytomegalovirus exposure and HLA in healthy donors. The study, taken as a whole, reports: Another analysis was done later, and it associated roughly 15,000 TCR beta sequences with HLA alleles at 0.05 false discovery rate. In an earlier analysis, productive rearrangement rates for most beta V segments clustered near 87% or 30%. TRBV6-2, TRBV6-3 and other indistinguishable V segments were excluded. It was likely that a cluster of highly shared sequence variants was a sequencing artifact.

V was cut by 6 bases and J by 6 bases, with 20 bases left in between. From germline, CDR1 is MNHNS and CDR2 SASEGT. The CDR3 is made up of 15 amino acids. With 60 Vbeta and 13 Jbeta primers, the PCR was carried out. Clones were read by immunoSEQ multiplex PCR, and TCRdb kept only the in-frame ones, dropping some. In total, the table holds 200,000 to 250,000 clones. Regarding this clone: The target antigen is unknown.

The source of this sequence is a woman aged 25 to 39 in good health and CMV-seropositive. V gene TRBV6-1 combines with J gene TRBJ1-1, with TRBD1 as a possible D gene (5 bases). The sample consisted of PBMCs. Written as DNA, the CDR3 is TGTGCCAGCAGAGAGGACGGGGGGGGAAACCCTGAAGCTTTCTTT. Translated: CASREDGGGNPEAFF.